What follows are 24 T cell receptor beta chains derived from one specimen sequenced in a study of T cells in localized non-small cell lung cancer. Here immunoSEQ multiplex PCR was the method, and the copy in TCRdb shows in-frame clones only, minus some. Here the sample spans 1,300 to 1,500 clones, under 25% being singletons. Source: normal lung tissue next to the tumor, taken before any cancer treatment. All receptors come from a woman aged 35 to 75 with stage I lung adenocarcinoma.

The chain joins TRBV11-3 to TRBJ1-3; 8 bases agree with TRBD1. The length of the CDR3 is 15 residues. V gave up 0 bases and J gave up 4 bases; unmatched junction bases: 2. Germline V gene sequence: CDR1 SGHNT, CDR2 YENEEA. The CDR3 DNA reads as TGTGCCAGCAGCTTAGACCGGACAGGGGGAAACACCATATATTTT. Residues: CASSLDRTGGNTIYF. Looking up the rest from reference TRBV11-3 and TRBJ1-3 gives the full variable domain: EAGVVQSPRYKIIEKKQPVAFWCNPISGHNTLYWYLQNLGQGPELLIRYENEEAVDDSQLPKDRFSAERLKGVDSTLKIQPAELGDSAVYLCASSLDRTGGNTIYFGEGSWLTVV.

The gene calls are TRBV29-1 and TRBJ2-7; 9 nucleotides agree with TRBD1. Germline V gives CDR1 SQVTM, CDR2 ANQGSEA. This CDR3 is 15 amino acids long. Trimming at V came to 3 bases and at J to 4 bases, leaving 10 bases not matched to a gene. This CDR3 is CSVDTGGSGSYEQYF. The CDR3 DNA reads as TGCAGCGTTGACACAGGGGGCTCCGGCTCTTACGAGCAGTACTTC.

This clone was found a few times. The chain carries TRBV11-3 and TRBJ2-1, with 10 bases aligning to TRBD2. The CDR3 extends over 19 amino acids. V lost 2 bases, J lost 0 bases, and 10 bases stayed unmatched. Germline loops: CDR1 SGHNT, CDR2 YENEEA. CDR3 DNA: TGTGCCAGCAGCTTAAATTCAGCGGGAGGGCACAGCTCCTACAATGAGCAGTTCTTC. It translates to CASSLNSAGGHSSYNEQFF.

The chain links TRBV4-1 to TRBJ1-3; D is ambiguous. Trimming removed 1 base at V and 0 bases at J, with 13 bases between. This CDR3 has 17 amino acids. CDR1 is MGHRA, CDR2 YSYEKL, per germline. The CDR3, as DNA: TGCGCCAGCAGCCAAGGGGGTTTCAGCTTCTCTGGAAACACCATATATTTT. It encodes CASSQGGFSFSGNTIYF.

This clone was seen a handful of times. This chain connects TRBV11-3 to TRBJ1-5; D gene uncertain. Deletions cut 1 base from V and 2 bases from J, with 12 bases between. CDR1 is SGHNT, CDR2 YENEEA, per germline. The CDR3 length is 16 residues. The CDR3 sequence: CASSLVSPLGNQPQHF. DNA of the CDR3: TGTGCCAGCAGCTTAGTATCCCCCCTCGGCAATCAGCCCCAGCATTTT.

This chain links TRBV18 with TRBJ1-1; D is unclear. Germline-derived CDR1 and CDR2 are KGHSH and LQKENI. V gave up 6 bases and J gave up 7 bases, with 12 bases separating them. CDR3 size: 12 residues. The CDR3 is CASSLQRYEAFF. CDR3 nucleotides: TGTGCCAGCTCGCTCCAGAGATATGAAGCTTTCTTT. Full variable domain (missing parts from reference TRBV18 and TRBJ1-1): NAGVMQNPRHLVRRRGQEARLRCSPMKGHSHVYWYRQLPEEGLKFMVYLQKENIIDESGMPKERFSAEFPKEGPSILRIQQVVRGDSAAYFCASSLQRYEAFFGQGTRLTVV.

V gene TRBV18 combines with J gene TRBJ1-6; TRBD1 agrees at 7 bases. Trimming removed 6 bases from V and 1 base from J; junction bases left unmatched: 3. The CDR3 totals 15 residues. The germline V gene has CDR1 KGHSH and CDR2 LQKENI. The CDR3 loop reads CASSQTGSYNSPLHF. In DNA form, the CDR3 reads TGTGCCAGCTCTCAGACAGGGTCCTATAATTCACCCCTCCACTTT.

The chain combines TRBV5-1 with TRBJ1-2; D is unresolved. The CDR3 has 14 amino acids. Germline values: CDR1 SGHRS, CDR2 YFSETQ. Trimming removed 2 bases from V and 0 bases from J, with 8 bases in between. CDR3 DNA sequence: TGCGCCAGCAGCTTCGAGACGGCTAACTATGGCTACACCTTC. Amino acids: CASSFETANYGYTF.

This clone came up a few times. V is TRBV18 and J is TRBJ1-4; unclear D gene. Germline V gene lookup returns CDR1 KGHSH and CDR2 LQKENI. V lost 1 base, J lost 8 bases, and 23 bases lay in between. The CDR3 consists of 18 residues. The CDR3 protein is CASSPLGGSSTGNEKLFF. CDR3 DNA sequence: TGTGCCAGCTCACCACTGGGAGGGAGTTCGACGGGGAACGAAAAACTGTTTTTT.

This clone is medium-sized in the sample. The gene calls are TRBV9 and TRBJ1-5; maybe TRBD1 (5 bases). The CDR3 extends over 16 amino acids. Between the trimmed V and J ends, which lost 0 bases and 5 bases, there was a span of 15 bases. Germline V CDR1 and CDR2: SGDLS, YYNGEE. CDR3 DNA: TGTGCCAGCAGCGTAGGAGGGGACCAGAGATATCAGCCCCAGCATTTT. Its protein product is CASSVGGDQRYQPQHF.

The table lists this clone with a few counts. V is TRBV28 and J is TRBJ2-7; a possible D gene is TRBD1 (6 bases). This CDR3 has 14 residues. Germline CDR1 MDHEN, CDR2 SYDVKM. The germline V and J ends were trimmed by 2 bases and 5 bases, with 13 bases remaining between them. The CDR3 bases are TGTGCCAGCAGTTTAGCAGGGGCTCGTAACGAGCAGTACTTC. Its translation: CASSLAGARNEQYF.

This clone was seen a few times. The V call is TRBV19, the J call TRBJ2-7; 8 bases map to TRBD1. The germline gives CDR1 LNHDA, CDR2 SQIVND (reference sequence). V gave up 4 bases and J gave up 6 bases; unmatched junction bases: 14. CDR3 length: 16 residues. DNA of the CDR3: TGTGCCAGTAGTAGGTTCTCTGGACAGGGCCGTCTCGAGCAGTACTTC. Protein product: CASSRFSGQGRLEQYF.

This clone was picked up a small number of times. The V gene is TRBV4-1, the J gene TRBJ2-6; 7 bases are a match to TRBD1. The CDR3 length is 15 residues. The germline CDR1 and CDR2 sequences are MGHRA and YSYEKL. Trimming cost V 5 bases and J 3 bases; bases outside gene matches: 4. The CDR3 region has the DNA TGCGCCAGCAGCGTAGGGGGCGTTGGGGCCAACGTCCTGACTTTC. Its protein product is CASSVGGVGANVLTF.

The chain carries TRBV11-3 and TRBJ1-1, with 11 bases aligning to TRBD1. With V trimmed by 4 bases and J by 5 bases, 12 bases remained unmatched. The germline gives CDR1 SGHNT, CDR2 YENEEA. The CDR3 is made up of 17 amino acids. The CDR3 loop is CASSSPPRTGGITEAFF. CDR3 coding DNA: TGTGCCAGCAGCTCCCCCCCCCGGACAGGGGGCATAACTGAAGCTTTCTTT.

The chain uses TRBV18 and TRBJ1-5; TRBD1 matches at 8 bases. This CDR3 is built from 14 residues. Germline values: CDR1 KGHSH, CDR2 LQKENI. With V trimmed by 8 bases and J by 4 bases, 7 bases remained unmatched. DNA for the CDR3: TGTGCCAGCCGGACAGGGAGGGGGAATCAGCCCCAGCATTTT. Amino acids: CASRTGRGNQPQHF.

J is TRBJ1-5 and V is TRBV29-1; D is unclear. The CDR3 has 14 residues. CDR1 is SQVTM, CDR2 ANQGSEA, per germline. The germline V and J ends were trimmed by 1 base and 6 bases, with 13 bases remaining between them. CDR3: CSVEGTVRAQPQHF. As DNA, the CDR3 is TGCAGCGTTGAAGGCACAGTCCGGGCTCAGCCCCAGCATTTT.

By sample share, this clone is medium-sized. V is TRBV7-2 and J is TRBJ2-5, with TRBD2 matching over 8 bases. Germline V gene lookup returns CDR1 SGHTA and CDR2 FQGNSA. Trimming removed 5 bases from V and 4 bases from J; junction bases left unmatched: 3. CDR3 length: 13 residues. The CDR3 protein is CASSATSGETQYF. CDR3 coding DNA: TGTGCCAGCAGCGCTACTAGCGGAGAGACCCAGTACTTC.

This chain connects TRBV11-3 to TRBJ2-1; TRBD2 matches at 13 bases. With V trimmed by 5 bases and J by 8 bases, 6 bases remained unmatched. The CDR3 covers 15 residues. Looked up from germline, CDR1 is SGHNT and CDR2 is YENEEA. As DNA, the CDR3 is TGTGCCAGCAGCCAATCGGGACTAGCGGGATATGAGCAGTTCTTC. It translates to CASSQSGLAGYEQFF.

This clone occurred a few times. Other nucleotide sequences from this sample produce the same CDR3. The rearrangement links TRBV28 to TRBJ2-3; D not resolved. The CDR3 is 14 residues long. V was cut by 3 bases and J by 1 base, with 8 bases left in between. CDR1 MDHEN and CDR2 SYDVKM come from the germline V gene. CDR3 in DNA: TGTGCCAGCAGTTTCTTATCAGGCACAGATACGCAGTATTTT. Translation gives CASSFLSGTDTQYF.

This clone was seen a few times. CDR3 sequence: CASSEGTGFSYEQYF. CDR3 in DNA: TGTGCCAGCAGTGAAGGGACAGGTTTCTCCTACGAGCAGTACTTC. The J gene is TRBJ2-7, the V gene TRBV6-1, with 7 bases matching TRBD1. Germline-derived CDR1 and CDR2 are MNHNS and SASEGT. V was clipped by 1 base and J by 0 bases; unmatched bases: 3. This CDR3 is built from 15 residues.

This clone was counted between two and nine times. The chain joins TRBV28 to TRBJ1-1; the D gene is possibly TRBD1 (5 bases). The germline V gene encodes CDR1 MDHEN and CDR2 SYDVKM. Trimming left V 3 bases short and J 6 bases short, with 17 bases between. The length of the CDR3 is 15 residues. The CDR3 nucleotides are TGTGCCAGCAGTTTGAGGGGCGCGGGGGGGTCTGAAGCTTTCTTT. Amino acid sequence: CASSLRGAGGSEAFF.

This clone was counted between two and nine times. The J gene is TRBJ1-6, the V gene TRBV9, with 7 bases matching TRBD1. Germline CDR1 and CDR2: SGDLS and YYNGEE. V lost 2 bases and J lost 5; bases outside the gene matches: 10. This CDR3 is built from 17 residues. The CDR3 protein is CASSVGGGPRDNSPLHF. CDR3 DNA sequence: TGTGCCAGCAGCGTTGGAGGGGGCCCGAGGGATAATTCACCCCTCCACTTT.

The rearrangement links TRBV6-8 to TRBJ1-2; D is unclear. The CDR3 length is 14 residues. The V gene's germline CDR1 is MNHGY and CDR2 SAAAGT. Trimming left V 5 bases short and J 6 bases short, with 16 bases between. The CDR3 region has the DNA TGTGCCAGCAGTGCCACTAGGGTCGTGGATGGCTACACCTTC. Amino acid sequence: CASSATRVVDGYTF.

This clone was detected only a few times. The V call is TRBV6-8, the J call TRBJ1-1; D is ambiguous. Germline assignment: CDR1 MNHGY and CDR2 SAAAGT. This CDR3 is 14 amino acids long. Trimming removed 5 bases at V and 1 base at J, with 11 bases between. As DNA, the CDR3 is TGTGCCAGCAGTCGGTCTCGGGGGAACACTGAAGCTTTCTTT. The encoded protein is CASSRSRGNTEAFF.